The rows below give T cell receptor beta chains drawn from one sample of a study of siplizumab effects on memory and regulatory T cells. The method was immunoSEQ multiplex PCR; TCRdb's version includes in-frame clones alone and lacks a portion of them. The sample has about 120,000 clones; approximately 94% are singletons. Sequenced input: non-Treg CD4+ T cells sorted from blood. The receptors come from a human donor in good health. Each CDR3 is given with its conserved first and last residue. The order of the fields is J gene, D gene, clone size, CDR3 length, V gene, CDR3 DNA, CDR3 protein. A D gene is named only where the DNA matches it firmly. Part of the rows lack a size; the others show once, few, many or a class for expanded clones.

J gene: TRBJ2-1
D gene: .
clone size: .
CDR3 length: 12
V gene: TRBV29-1
CDR3 DNA: TGCAGCGTCCGGGACGGGTACAATGAGCAGTTCTTC
CDR3 protein: CSVRDGYNEQFF

J gene: TRBJ2-3
D gene: TRBD2
clone size: .
CDR3 length: 13
V gene: TRBV27
CDR3 DNA: TGTGCCTCCCAGGGACTAGGGTCAGATACGCAGTATTTT
CDR3 protein: CASQGLGSDTQYF

J gene: TRBJ2-3
D gene: .
clone size: once
CDR3 length: 14
V gene: TRBV6-5
CDR3 DNA: TGTGCCAGCAGCTTCAATTCCCCAGGGGATACGCAGTATTTT
CDR3 protein: CASSFNSPGDTQYF

J gene: TRBJ1-2
D gene: .
clone size: .
CDR3 length: 11
V gene: TRBV9
CDR3 DNA: TGTGCCAGCAGCTCTAACTATGGCTACACCTTC
CDR3 protein: CASSSNYGYTF

J gene: TRBJ1-1
D gene: .
clone size: .
CDR3 length: 15
V gene: TRBV5-1
CDR3 DNA: TGCGCCAGCACGGTGGAAGACAGGAAGAACACTGAAGCTTTCTTT
CDR3 protein: CASTVEDRKNTEAFF

J gene: TRBJ1-4
D gene: .
clone size: once
CDR3 length: 14
V gene: TRBV5-1
CDR3 DNA: TGCGCCAGCAGCTTGGTAGGGTCTAATGAAAAACTGTTTTTT
CDR3 protein: CASSLVGSNEKLFF

J gene: TRBJ2-5
D gene: .
clone size: .
CDR3 length: 14
V gene: TRBV2
CDR3 DNA: TGTGCCAGCAGGCCCGGGACATTCCAAGAGACCCAGTACTTC
CDR3 protein: CASRPGTFQETQYF

J gene: TRBJ2-3
D gene: .
clone size: .
CDR3 length: 10
V gene: TRBV10-3
CDR3 DNA: TGTGCCATCGGGACAGATACGCAGTATTTT
CDR3 protein: CAIGTDTQYF

J gene: TRBJ1-3
D gene: .
clone size: .
CDR3 length: 14
V gene: TRBV15
CDR3 DNA: TGTGCCACCAGCAGAGATGGAGGGGCAAACACCATATATTTT
CDR3 protein: CATSRDGGANTIYF

J gene: TRBJ2-7
D gene: .
clone size: .
CDR3 length: 17
V gene: TRBV10-2
CDR3 DNA: TGCGCCAGCAGTGAGTCGAAACTGGCGAGACTGCCCTACGAGCAGTACTTC
CDR3 protein: CASSESKLARLPYEQYF

J gene: TRBJ1-6
D gene: TRBD1
clone size: once
CDR3 length: 14
V gene: TRBV9
CDR3 DNA: TGTGCCAGCAGGACCGGGACAGCGAATTCACCCCTCCACTTT
CDR3 protein: CASRTGTANSPLHF

J gene: TRBJ2-7
D gene: .
clone size: .
CDR3 length: 13
V gene: TRBV11-3
CDR3 DNA: TGTGCCAGCAGCTTACGGGGAGACTACGAGCAGTACTTC
CDR3 protein: CASSLRGDYEQYF

J gene: TRBJ1-1
D gene: .
clone size: .
CDR3 length: 15
V gene: TRBV18
CDR3 DNA: TGTGCCAGCTCACCAGGCTCAGGGAGTCGCGCTGAAGCTTTCTTT
CDR3 protein: CASSPGSGSRAEAFF

J gene: TRBJ2-1
D gene: TRBD2
clone size: .
CDR3 length: 15
V gene: TRBV5-1
CDR3 DNA: TGCGCCAGCAGCCCCCCAGCGGGAGGGTACAATGAGCAGTTCTTC
CDR3 protein: CASSPPAGGYNEQFF